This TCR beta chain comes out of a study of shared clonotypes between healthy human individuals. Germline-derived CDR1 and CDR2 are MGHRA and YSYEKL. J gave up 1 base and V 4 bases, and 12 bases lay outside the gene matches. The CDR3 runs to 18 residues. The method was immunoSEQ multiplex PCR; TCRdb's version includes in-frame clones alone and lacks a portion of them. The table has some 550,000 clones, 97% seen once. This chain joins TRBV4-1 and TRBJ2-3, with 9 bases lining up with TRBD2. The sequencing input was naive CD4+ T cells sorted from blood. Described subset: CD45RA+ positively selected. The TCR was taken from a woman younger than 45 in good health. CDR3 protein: CASSRQGAASGGTDTQYF. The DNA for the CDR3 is TGCGCCAGCAGCCGCCAAGGGGCGGCTAGCGGGGGCACAGATACGCAGTATTTT.